This is a list of T cell receptor beta chains from one sample in a study of vaccination and CD4 T cells after COVID-19. The antigens for these receptors are not known. TCRdb redid the calling of the PCR reads with MiXCR, one entry per CDR3 protein. This table holds over 11,000 distinct CDR3 sequences, 45% to 70% found once. Sample: CD4+ T cells from blood, cultured in vitro, taken before SARS-CoV-2 vaccination. The receptors were sampled from a human donor who had recovered from COVID-19. Each CDR3 is given with its conserved first and last residue. A D gene is named only where the DNA matches it firmly. Clone size is shown for a subset of rows, as once, few, many or a class of expanded clone.

V	size	D	length	J	CDR3	DNA
TRBV20-1	.	.	13	TRBJ1-2	CSARGGLSYGYTF	TGCAGTGCTAGAGGAGGACTCAGCTATGGCTACACCTTC
TRBV19	.	TRBD1	13	TRBJ1-2	CASSRDREDGYTF	TGTGCCAGTAGTCGGGACAGGGAGGACGGCTACACCTTC
TRBV20-1	.	TRBD1	15	TRBJ1-5	CSARGTGINNQPQHF	TGCAGTGCTAGGGGGACAGGGATTAACAATCAGCCCCAGCATTTT
TRBV27	.	.	12	TRBJ1-2	CASREGYYGYTF	TGTGCCAGCAGGGAGGGGTACTATGGCTACACCTTC
TRBV7-7	medium-sized	.	13	TRBJ2-3	CASSRGRLDTQYF	TGTGCCAGCAGCCGTGGCCGCTTAGATACGCAGTATTTT
TRBV28	.	.	15	TRBJ2-5	CASSLSRGDQETQYF	TGTGCCAGCAGTTTGTCTCGGGGAGACCAAGAGACCCAGTACTTC
TRBV5-5	.	.	13	TRBJ1-2	CASSLDRSYGYTF	TGTGCCAGCAGCCTGGACAGAAGCTATGGCTACACCTTC
TRBV4-1	.	TRBD1	15	TRBJ1-2	CASSQETGWNYGYTF	TGCGCCAGCAGCCAAGAGACAGGGTGGAACTATGGCTACACCTTC
TRBV19	.	TRBD1	13	TRBJ2-7	CATTNRQGDEQYF	TGTGCCACCACCAATCGACAGGGGGACGAGCAGTACTTC
TRBV25-1	.	.	13	TRBJ1-2	CASSAGRVVGYTF	TGTGCCAGCAGTGCCGGCAGGGTAGTTGGCTACACCTTC
TRBV20-1	.	.	13	TRBJ2-7	CSATGTYDYEQYF	TGCAGTGCTACCGGGACTTACGACTACGAGCAGTACTTC
TRBV20-1	.	.	16	TRBJ1-1	CSATKNPGPKGTEAFF	TGCAGTGCTACCAAGAATCCGGGGCCTAAGGGCACTGAAGCTTTCTTT
TRBV6-1	few	.	12	TRBJ1-2	CASTPGNYGYTF	TGTGCCAGCACGCCAGGCAACTATGGCTACACCTTC
TRBV7-2	.	.	12	TRBJ2-7	CASSGDKYEQYF	TGTGCCAGCAGCGGGGACAAGTACGAGCAGTACTTC
TRBV19	.	.	16	TRBJ2-3	CASSLRRGSITDTQYF	TGTGCCAGTAGTCTCCGGCGGGGTTCCATCACAGATACGCAGTATTTT
TRBV11-2	.	.	14	TRBJ1-5	CASSLGGSYQPQHF	TGTGCCAGCAGCCTGGGGGGTTCCTATCAGCCCCAGCATTTT
TRBV20-1	few	.	15	TRBJ2-3	CSARPDTSVTDTQYF	TGCAGTGCTAGGCCCGACACCTCTGTTACAGATACGCAGTATTTT
TRBV7-2	.	.	13	TRBJ1-1	CASSLGHPEGAFF	TGTGCCAGCAGCTTAGGGCACCCAGAGGGGGCTTTCTTT